This T cell receptor (beta chain) was captured by sequencing in a study of cytomegalovirus exposure and HLA in healthy donors. Overall study results and limits: Reportedly, diagnosis of cytomegalovirus status by the classifier showed high specificity and sensitivity. There were over 150 TCR beta chains listed as cytomegalovirus-associated. The finding came from a later analysis; first-cohort TCR clusters tended to co-occur in the 95 to 150 validation repertoires.

Worth noting for this clone: Its antigen remains unknown.

Assay used: immunoSEQ multiplex PCR; TCRdb lists only in-frame clones, some missing. The sample carries 100,000 or so clones, about 86% recorded once. CDR1 MDHEN and CDR2 SYDVKM come from the germline V gene. The CDR3 loop spans 15 amino acids. The ends were cut back, 2 bases at V and 4 bases at J, with 11 bases in the middle. The sample was PBMCs. The chain joins TRBV28 to TRBJ2-2, with D possibly TRBD2 on 5 matching bases. This TCR was recovered from a woman under 30 in good health and CMV-seropositive. CDR3 region: CASSLRGPGTGELFF. In DNA form, the CDR3 reads TGTGCCAGCAGTTTAAGAGGGCCGGGCACCGGGGAGCTGTTTTTT.